The 20 T cell receptor beta chains reported below all come from one sample, sequenced in a study of blood T cells in healthy people across ages. Through a sample-barcoded 5' primer and a J-beta primer mix, a second PCR was run for 7 to 11 cycles. MiXCR, applied by TCRdb to the 5' RACE reads, yields one record per CDR3 protein. This table has roughly 1.4 million distinct CDR3 sequences, around 59% appearing once. What was sequenced was blood. The receptor set was obtained from a man in his late teens or twenties in good health.

The CDR3 spells CASSQDDRLREQYF. DNA of the CDR3: TGCGCCAGCAGCCAAGATGACCGTTTAAGGGAGCAGTACTTC. This chain joins TRBV4-1 and TRBJ2-7; unclear D gene. There are 14 residues in the CDR3. V lost 0 bases, J lost 7 bases, and 13 bases lay in between. Germline-derived CDR1 and CDR2 are MGHRA and YSYEKL.

J is TRBJ1-2 and V is TRBV12-3 or TRBV12-4; TRBD1 might be the D (6 bases). Trimming pared 5 bases from V and 0 bases from J, leaving 22 bases between. The CDR3 length is 18 residues. CDR3 loop: CASSLLNRASKANYGYTF. DNA of the CDR3: TGTGCCAGCAGTCTACTCAACAGGGCCTCAAAAGCTAACTATGGCTACACCTTC.

V and J are TRBV3-1 and TRBJ2-7, with 11 bases that match TRBD2. V was pared by 0 bases and J by 6 bases, with 10 bases of the junction left unmatched. The germline gives CDR1 LGHDT, CDR2 YNNKEL (reference sequence). The CDR3 is 17 amino acids. The CDR3 coding sequence is TGTGCCAGCAGCCAAGACCTTAGCGGGAGGGGATTCGGCGAGCAGTACTTC. Residues: CASSQDLSGRGFGEQYF.

This chain joins TRBV6-6 and TRBJ2-7, with TRBD1 matching over 10 bases. The CDR3 runs 13 residues. Trimming removed 6 bases from V and 3 bases from J; junction bases left unmatched: 2. Per the germline V gene, CDR1 is MNHNY and CDR2 is SVGAGI (reference sequence). The chain's CDR3 is CASRGTGVYEQYF. The CDR3 bases are TGTGCCAGCAGAGGGACAGGGGTCTACGAGCAGTACTTC.

As concerns this clonotype: Germline is not matched at one junction end, which may reflect a read error. The V and J genes are TRBV6-1 and TRBJ2-7, with unresolved D. Germline CDR1 MNHNS, CDR2 SASEGT. The CDR3 contains 14 residues. CDR3: CASREVKGIYEQYF. The CDR3 nucleotides read TGTGCCAGCAGGGAAGTTAAAGGGATCTACGAGCAGTACTTC.

This clonotype has more than one count but fewer than ten. The chain links TRBV7-8 to TRBJ2-3; D gene uncertain. The ends were cut back, 1 base at V and 2 bases at J, with 10 bases in the middle. Germline CDR1 and CDR2: SGHVS and FQNEAQ. The CDR3 runs 15 residues. CDR3 DNA: TGTGCCAGCAGCTTAGACCCAGGATTCACAGATACGCAGTATTTT. This encodes CASSLDPGFTDTQYF. The full variable domain, with the rest looked up from reference TRBV7-8 and TRBJ2-3, is GAGVSQSPRYKVAKRGQDVALRCDPISGHVSLFWYQQALGQGPEFLTYFQNEAQLDKSGLPSDRFFAERPEGSVSTLKIQRTQQEDSAVYLCASSLDPGFTDTQYFGPGTRLTVL.

The J gene is TRBJ1-2, the V gene TRBV6-2 or TRBV6-3; D ambiguous. The CDR3 length is 13 residues. CDR1 and CDR2 (germline): MNHEY, SVGEGT. The V gene lost 6 bases and the J gene lost 4 bases, with 12 bases spanning the gap. CDR3 DNA: TGTGCCAGCAGCTCGGGGATCCTCTATGGCTACACCTTC. Translated: CASSSGILYGYTF.

The chain joins TRBV6-1 to TRBJ1-2, with D possibly TRBD1 on 5 matching bases. The CDR3 runs to 14 residues. Between the trimmed V and J ends, which lost 2 bases and 7 bases, there was a span of 14 bases. Germline assignment: CDR1 MNHNS and CDR2 SASEGT. The CDR3 sequence: CASSERPGGLGYTF. The CDR3 DNA reads as TGTGCCAGCAGTGAACGGCCCGGGGGTCTTGGCTACACCTTC.

V is TRBV7-2 and J is TRBJ2-3; D not certain. The germline gives CDR1 SGHTA, CDR2 FQGNSA. The length of the CDR3 is 14 residues. The V and J ends lost 5 bases and 1 base respectively, with 10 bases between them. The CDR3 nucleotides read TGTGCCAGCAGCGCCACGGACGGCACAGATACGCAGTATTTT. Residues: CASSATDGTDTQYF.

The V gene is TRBV11-2, the J gene TRBJ2-1; D is ambiguous. V lost 4 bases, J lost 5 bases, and 15 bases lay in between. CDR1 and CDR2 from the germline V gene are SGHAT and FQNNGV. The CDR3 has 15 residues. CDR3 nucleotide sequence: TGTGCCAGCAGCTCGAGACGAGATGGGCACAATGAGCAGTTCTTC. Its translation is CASSSRRDGHNEQFF.

This clonotype was detected only a few times. The chain carries TRBV4-1 and TRBJ2-3; D not certain. CDR3 length: 14 amino acids. Germline loops: CDR1 MGHRA, CDR2 YSYEKL. Between the trimmed V and J ends, which lost 2 bases and 9 bases, there was a span of 15 bases. CDR3 residues: CASSQSNLLGTQYF. The DNA for the CDR3 is TGCGCCAGCAGCCAATCTAATCTCCTCGGGACGCAGTATTTT.

The chain is built from TRBV4-1 and TRBJ2-4; D perhaps matches TRBD1 (6 bases). Judging by the DNA end, TRBJ2-5 fits better; the J call may be wrong. Germline CDR1 is MGHRA and CDR2 is YSYEKL. The CDR3 totals 15 residues. The CDR3 sequence: CASSQVWAGEETQYF. DNA for the CDR3: TGCGCCAGCAGCCAAGTCTGGGCAGGGGAAGAGACCCAGTACTTC.

The rearrangement joins TRBV20-1 to TRBJ2-3; 9 bases match TRBD2. V dropped 6 bases and J dropped 7; count of bases not matched to a gene: 8. The CDR3 is 13 amino acids. Germline values: CDR1 DFQATT, CDR2 SNEGSKA (reference sequence). CDR3 sequence: CSADSGSTYTQYF. DNA for the CDR3: TGCAGTGCCGATAGCGGGAGTACATATACGCAGTATTTT.

V and J are TRBV4-2 and TRBJ1-5; D is perhaps TRBD1 (5 bases). Germline CDR1 reads LGHNA; CDR2 reads YNFKEQ. This CDR3 contains 16 residues. Trimming cost V 2 bases and J 5 bases, with 16 bases left between them. The CDR3 DNA is TGTGCCAGCAGCCAACCCGGTCGGGGAGGGGATCAGCCCCAGCATTTT. Translating gives CASSQPGRGGDQPQHF.

This sequence joins TRBV12-3 or TRBV12-4 and TRBJ1-1, with a tentative D call TRBD1 (5 bases). Trimming left V 10 bases short and J 7 bases short, with 19 bases between. The CDR3 sequence is 13 residues long. The CDR3 DNA sequence: TGTGCCACCGCCGGCGGTCGGGGGAATGAAGCTTTCTTT. It encodes CATAGGRGNEAFF.

The genes are TRBV10-3 and TRBJ2-1; D is perhaps TRBD2 (6 bases). Germline CDR1 and CDR2: ENHRY and SYGVKD. Trimming stripped 8 bases from V and 2 bases from J, with 10 bases between. The CDR3 loop spans 13 amino acids. The CDR3 coding sequence is TGTGCCATCGCGGAGGGGCCCTACAATGAGCAGTTCTTC. Its translation: CAIAEGPYNEQFF.

V is TRBV2 and J is TRBJ2-3; 12 bases are shared with TRBD2. V lost 5 bases and J lost 0; bases outside the gene matches: 15. The CDR3 loop spans 20 amino acids. Germline V lookup: CDR1 SNHLY, CDR2 FYNNEI. CDR3 protein: CASSNRLAGDNRASTDTQYF. The CDR3 DNA follows: TGTGCCAGCAGTAATCGACTAGCGGGGGATAACCGTGCTAGCACAGATACGCAGTATTTT.

The chain's CDR3 is CASSLVSHGDSTNIQYF. In DNA, the CDR3 is TGTGCCAGCAGCTTGGTGTCCCACGGGGACTCCACAAACATTCAGTACTTC. J is TRBJ2-4 and V is TRBV5-5; tentatively, D is TRBD2 (6 bases). CDR3 length: 17 amino acids. The V and J ends lost 0 bases and 6 bases respectively, with 19 bases between them. Germline V gene lookup returns CDR1 SGHKS and CDR2 YYEKEE (reference sequence).

This chain links TRBV10-2 with TRBJ1-1; TRBD1 is a possible D gene (6 bases). The CDR3 contains 13 residues. The V gene's germline CDR1 is WSHSY and CDR2 SAAADI. V was trimmed by 7 bases and J by 5 bases, leaving 14 bases between them. The CDR3 reads CASTEGEATEAFF. In DNA form, the CDR3 reads TGCGCCAGCACCGAGGGGGAGGCGACTGAAGCTTTCTTT.

This clonotype was seen more than once but under ten times. The CDR3 DNA reads as TGCAGCGTTGAAGAGATGGCAGGAGGCACAGATACGCAGTATTTT. Translated, it gives CSVEEMAGGTDTQYF. The chain is built from TRBV29-1 and TRBJ2-3; D unresolved. V lost 0 bases, J lost 1 base, and 11 bases lay in between. The CDR3 is 15 amino acids. Germline V gene lookup returns CDR1 SQVTM and CDR2 ANQGSEA.